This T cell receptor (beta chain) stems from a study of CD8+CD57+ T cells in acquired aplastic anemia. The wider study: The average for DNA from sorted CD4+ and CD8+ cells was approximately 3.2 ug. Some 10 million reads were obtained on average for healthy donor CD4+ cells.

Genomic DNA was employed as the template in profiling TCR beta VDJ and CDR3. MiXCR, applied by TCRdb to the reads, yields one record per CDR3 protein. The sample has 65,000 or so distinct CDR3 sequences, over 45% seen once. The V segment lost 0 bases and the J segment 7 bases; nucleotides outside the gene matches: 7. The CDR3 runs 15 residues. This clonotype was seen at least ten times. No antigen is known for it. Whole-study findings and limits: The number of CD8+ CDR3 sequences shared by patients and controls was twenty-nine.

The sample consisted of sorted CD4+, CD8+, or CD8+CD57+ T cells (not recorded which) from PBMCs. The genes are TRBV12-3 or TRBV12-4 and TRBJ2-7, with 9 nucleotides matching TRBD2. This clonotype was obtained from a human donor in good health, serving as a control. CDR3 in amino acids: CASSLATSGPREQYF. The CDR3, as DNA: TGTGCCAGCAGTTTAGCGACTAGCGGCCCTCGGGAGCAGTACTTC.